Listed below are T cell receptor beta chains from one sample, sequenced in a study of cytomegalovirus exposure and HLA in healthy donors. Produced via immunoSEQ multiplex PCR; TCRdb's table is partial and in-frame only. The table shows about 150,000 clones, with approximately 81% occurring only once. The sequencing input was PBMCs. The receptors shown here come from a woman aged 40 to 50 in good health and CMV-seropositive. CDR3s include the opening cysteine and the closing phenylalanine or tryptophan. D genes are given only for firm matches. Clone sizes are given selectively: once, few, many, or a class where the clone is expanded.

D	V	size	J	CDR3	DNA
-	TRBV10-3	many	TRBJ1-2	CAILGGNTELDYGYTF	TGTGCCATCTTGGGCGGGAACACGGAACTTGACTATGGCTACACCTTC
-	TRBV2	-	TRBJ2-3	CASSEEGVSTDTQYF	TGTGCCAGCAGTGAAGAGGGGGTTAGCACAGATACGCAGTATTTT
TRBD2	TRBV7-9	-	TRBJ2-7	CASTPGLAASYEQYF	TGTGCCAGCACCCCGGGGCTAGCGGCGTCCTACGAGCAGTACTTC
TRBD2	TRBV5-1	-	TRBJ2-1	CASRPAGGSSYNEQFF	TGCGCCAGCCGCCCTGCAGGCGGGAGCTCCTACAATGAGCAGTTCTTC
-	TRBV30	-	TRBJ1-3	CAWSRDSGLGNTIYF	TGTGCCTGGAGTCGGGATTCCGGGCTGGGAAACACCATATATTTT
-	TRBV4-1	few	TRBJ1-3	CASSQAGFSGNTIYF	TGCGCCAGCAGCCAAGCGGGGTTCTCTGGAAACACCATATATTTT
-	TRBV5-4	-	TRBJ1-1	CASSRDSRNTEAFF	TGTGCCAGCAGTCGGGATAGCCGGAACACTGAAGCTTTCTTT
-	TRBV13	few	TRBJ2-7	CASSPFSRSYEQYF	TGTGCCAGCAGCCCGTTCTCTCGCTCCTACGAGCAGTACTTC
TRBD2	TRBV27	-	TRBJ2-7	CASSSSLADGYEQYF	TGTGCCAGCAGTTCCTCCCTAGCGGACGGCTACGAGCAGTACTTC
TRBD2	TRBV28	-	TRBJ2-5	CASSFGTSGYLGETQYF	TGTGCCAGCAGTTTTGGGACTAGCGGGTATCTAGGAGAGACCCAGTACTTC
TRBD1	TRBV5-1	-	TRBJ2-7	CASSLGQGAVEQYF	TGCGCCAGCAGCCTCGGACAGGGGGCGGTCGAGCAGTACTTC
-	TRBV19	-	TRBJ2-7	CASSSPRTATTYEQYF	TGTGCCAGTAGTAGCCCTAGGACCGCGACTACCTACGAGCAGTACTTC
-	TRBV7-3	-	TRBJ2-2	CASSHGTGELFF	TGTGCCAGCAGCCACGGGACCGGGGAGCTGTTTTTT
TRBD1	TRBV6-1	-	TRBJ1-1	CASSDRGQAFF	TGTGCCAGCAGTGACAGGGGGCAAGCTTTCTTT
-	TRBV9	-	TRBJ1-2	CASSRTANTGYTF	TGTGCCAGCAGCCGGACAGCCAACACTGGCTACACCTTC
-	TRBV2	-	TRBJ1-2	CASSAVVGGPHGYTF	TGTGCCAGCAGTGCCGTAGTCGGGGGGCCGCATGGCTACACCTTC
-	TRBV27	once	TRBJ2-7	CASSLTASYEQYF	TGTGCCAGCAGTTTGACAGCCTCCTACGAGCAGTACTTC
TRBD1	TRBV28	-	TRBJ1-2	CASSPVPGTGVRYGYTF	TGTGCCAGCAGTCCAGTCCCCGGGACAGGGGTTCGATATGGCTACACCTTC
TRBD2	TRBV12-5	few	TRBJ2-7	CASGQAGGGEQYF	TGTGCTAGTGGACAAGCGGGAGGTGGTGAGCAGTACTTC
TRBD1	TRBV25-1	-	TRBJ2-4	CASGQEQGKAKNIQYF	TGTGCCAGCGGCCAGGAACAGGGGAAGGCCAAAAACATTCAGTACTTC
TRBD1	TRBV6-6	-	TRBJ2-7	CASSQTAGQGAYEQYF	TGTGCCAGCAGTCAGACGGCGGGACAGGGGGCTTACGAGCAGTACTTC
TRBD2	TRBV6-1	-	TRBJ2-7	CASSPLAGGTHEQYF	TGTGCCAGCAGTCCATTAGCGGGGGGGACGCACGAGCAGTACTTC
-	TRBV4-2	-	TRBJ2-3	CASSGGGVTDTQYF	TGTGCCAGCAGCGGAGGGGGCGTGACAGATACGCAGTATTTT
-	TRBV30	-	TRBJ2-1	CAWSVLHEQFF	TGTGCCTGGAGTGTACTTCATGAGCAGTTCTTC
-	TRBV9	-	TRBJ1-1	CASSVAGSGTEAFF	TGTGCCAGCAGCGTAGCCGGCTCGGGCACTGAAGCTTTCTTT
-	TRBV5-1	-	TRBJ1-6	CASSLGPGLNNSPLHF	TGCGCCAGCAGCTTGGGACCGGGACTGAATAATTCACCCCTCCACTTT
-	TRBV6-4	-	TRBJ1-2	CASSEGGNRGYTF	TGTGCCAGCAGTGAGGGGGGTAACCGGGGCTACACCTTC
TRBD1	TRBV30	few	TRBJ2-7	CAWNRDRGYNEQYF	TGTGCCTGGAATCGAGACAGGGGCTACAACGAGCAGTACTTC
-	TRBV2	-	TRBJ1-5	CASSERYSNQPQHF	TGTGCCAGCAGTGAGAGATATAGCAATCAGCCCCAGCATTTT
TRBD2	TRBV5-5	-	TRBJ2-7	CASSRDVAGDEQYF	TGTGCCAGCAGCCGGGACGTAGCGGGAGACGAGCAGTACTTC